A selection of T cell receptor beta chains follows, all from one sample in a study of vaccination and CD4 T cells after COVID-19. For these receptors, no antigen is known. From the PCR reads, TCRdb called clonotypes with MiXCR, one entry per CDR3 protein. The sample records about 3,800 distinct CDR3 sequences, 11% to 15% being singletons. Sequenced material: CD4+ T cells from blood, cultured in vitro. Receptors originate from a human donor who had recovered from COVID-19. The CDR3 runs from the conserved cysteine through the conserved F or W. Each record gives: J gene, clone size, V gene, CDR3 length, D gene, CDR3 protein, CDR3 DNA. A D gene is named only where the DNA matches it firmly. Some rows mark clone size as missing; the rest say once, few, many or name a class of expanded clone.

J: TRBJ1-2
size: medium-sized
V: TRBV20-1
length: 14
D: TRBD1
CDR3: CSGVQGLSNYGYTF
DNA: TGCAGTGGAGTACAGGGGTTAAGTAACTATGGCTACACCTTC

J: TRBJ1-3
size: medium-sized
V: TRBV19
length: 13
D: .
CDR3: CASSIDHGNTIYF
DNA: TGTGCCAGTAGTATAGATCACGGAAACACCATATATTTT

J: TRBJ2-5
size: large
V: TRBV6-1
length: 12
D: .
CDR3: CASRRGDETQYF
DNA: TGTGCCAGCAGGAGGGGCGACGAGACCCAGTACTTC

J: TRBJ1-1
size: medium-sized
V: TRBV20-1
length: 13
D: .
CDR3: CSAREQLNTEAFF
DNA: TGCAGTGCTAGAGAACAGCTAAACACTGAAGCTTTCTTT

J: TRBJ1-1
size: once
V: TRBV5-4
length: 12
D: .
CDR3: CASSLQGTEAFF
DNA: TGTGCCAGCAGCTTGCAGGGCACTGAAGCTTTCTTT

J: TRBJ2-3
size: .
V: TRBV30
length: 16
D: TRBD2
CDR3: CAWSLGLAGGPDTQYF
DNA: TGTGCCTGGAGTTTGGGACTAGCAGGAGGTCCAGATACGCAGTATTTT

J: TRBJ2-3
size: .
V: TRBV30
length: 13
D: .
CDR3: CAWRVGYTDTQYF
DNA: TGTGCCTGGAGGGTGGGATACACAGATACGCAGTATTTT

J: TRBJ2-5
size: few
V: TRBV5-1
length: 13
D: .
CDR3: CASSPPGTETQYF
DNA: TGCGCCAGCAGCCCACCAGGGACGGAGACCCAGTACTTC

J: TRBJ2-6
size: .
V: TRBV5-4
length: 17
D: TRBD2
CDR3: CASSLAAGGLGANVLTF
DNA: TGTGCCAGCAGCTTGGCAGCGGGGGGTTTAGGGGCCAACGTCCTGACTTTC

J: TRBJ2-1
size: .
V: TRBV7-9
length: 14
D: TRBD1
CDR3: CASSLTGGTNEQFF
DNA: TGTGCCAGCAGCTTAACAGGGGGAACCAATGAGCAGTTCTTC

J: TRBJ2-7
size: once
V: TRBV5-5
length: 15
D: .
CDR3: CASSLVPGNRDEQYF
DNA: TGTGCCAGCAGCTTGGTGCCAGGGAATAGGGACGAGCAGTACTTC

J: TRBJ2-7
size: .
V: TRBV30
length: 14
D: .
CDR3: CAWSVTGRSYEQYF
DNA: TGTGCCTGGAGTGTAACAGGGAGGTCCTACGAGCAGTACTTC

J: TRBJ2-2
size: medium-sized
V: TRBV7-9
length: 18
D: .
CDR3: CASSLVGKQATNTGELFF
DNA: TGTGCCAGCAGCTTAGTCGGTAAGCAGGCTACTAACACCGGGGAGCTGTTTTTT

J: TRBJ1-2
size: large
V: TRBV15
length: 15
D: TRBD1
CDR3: CATSTPGQGARGYTF
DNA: TGTGCCACCAGCACTCCGGGACAGGGGGCGCGTGGCTACACCTTC

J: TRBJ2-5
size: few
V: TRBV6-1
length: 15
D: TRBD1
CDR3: CASSTETGVSETQYF
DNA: TGTGCCAGCAGCACCGAGACAGGGGTCTCCGAGACCCAGTACTTC

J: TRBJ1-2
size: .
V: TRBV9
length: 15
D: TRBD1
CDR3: CASSEGTGSIYGYTF
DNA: TGTGCCAGCAGCGAGGGGACAGGGAGCATCTATGGCTACACCTTC

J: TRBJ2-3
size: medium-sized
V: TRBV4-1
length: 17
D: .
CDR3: CASSQDLGTYSTDTQYF
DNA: TGCGCCAGCAGCCAAGATTTGGGGACTTATAGCACAGATACGCAGTATTTT

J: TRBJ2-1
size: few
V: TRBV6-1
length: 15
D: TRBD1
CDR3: CASSAWTGAVGEQFF
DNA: TGTGCCAGCAGTGCCTGGACAGGGGCCGTAGGTGAGCAGTTCTTC

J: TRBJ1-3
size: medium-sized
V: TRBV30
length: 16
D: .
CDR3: CAWGPGTGGSGNTIYF
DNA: TGTGCCTGGGGGCCCGGGACGGGGGGCTCCGGAAACACCATATATTTT

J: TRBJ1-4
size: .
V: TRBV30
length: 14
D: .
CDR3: CAWSIQISGEGLFF
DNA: TGTGCCTGGAGTATCCAGATTTCGGGGGAAGGACTGTTTTTT

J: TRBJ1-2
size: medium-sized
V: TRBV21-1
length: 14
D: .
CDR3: CASSKDQGLYGYTF
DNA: TGTGCCAGCAGCAAAGATCAAGGCCTTTATGGCTACACCTTC

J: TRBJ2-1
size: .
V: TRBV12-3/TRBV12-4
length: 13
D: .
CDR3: CASSLRYYNEQFF
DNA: TGTGCCAGCAGCCTGAGGTACTACAATGAGCAGTTCTTC